The present T cell receptor beta chain was sequenced within a study of naive and memory T cell subsets. Study-wide results and limits: Naive repertoires, especially CD8, held a few larger clonotypes, possibly memory cells re-expressing CD45RA.

This CDR3 region has 15 residues. With 2 bases removed from V and 2 bases from J, the gap between germline ends came to 13 bases. Germline values: CDR1 MNHEY, CDR2 SVGAGI. With regard to this clonotype: Its antigen is currently unknown.

The beta constant-region primer was an equimolar mix of two oligonucleotides covering TRBC1 and TRBC2. Ligated cDNA was amplified by four rounds of PCR with nested alpha and beta constant-region primers and SP2. An oligonucleotide with the SP2 primer and a 12-nucleotide UMI was ligated to the cDNA 3' end. TCRdb recomputed calls from the UMI-ligation and nested PCR reads with MiXCR, one row per CDR3 protein. The sample lists 120,000 to 150,000 distinct CDR3 sequences; 22% were seen once. CMV status came from CD4+ IFNgamma after overnight CMV lysate stimulation. Cells stained for CD3, CD4, CD8, CD45RA, CD27 and viability were sorted into four CD45RA/CD27 subsets.

The chain uses TRBV6-5 and TRBJ2-7; weak D call: TRBD2 (6 bases). The sequence was obtained from a human donor in good health. Sequencing was performed on naive CD4+ T cells from blood. In DNA, the CDR3 is TGTGCCAGCAGTTACGGTGGAGGGTTCGCCTACGAGCAGTACTTC. It is translated as CASSYGGGFAYEQYF.